The sequence of this T cell receptor beta chain was determined in a study of T cells in Graves' hyperthyroidism and ophthalmopathy. RNA transcripts provided the source from which TCR beta CDR3 regions were amplified. Primed by the HTBI set, a first-round RT-PCR was run on the TCR CDR3. Via MiXCR, TCRdb re-called the multiplex PCR reads, giving one row per CDR3 protein. The top ten hold 30% to 40% of the sample, which has roughly 700,000 distinct CDR3 sequences, 35% seen once. The CDR3 contains 16 residues. Trimming stripped 1 base from V and 6 bases from J, with 15 bases between. Germline V gene data show CDR1 as SGHAT and CDR2 as FQNNGV.

The gene calls are TRBV11-2 and TRBJ1-4, with D uncertain. The TCR sequence derives from a woman aged 40 to 49 with Graves' hyperthyroidism. Source material: blood. The chain's CDR3 is CASSLGVGVSYEKLFF. The CDR3 coding sequence is TGTGCCAGCAGCTTAGGGGTCGGGGTATCTTATGAAAAACTGTTTTTT.